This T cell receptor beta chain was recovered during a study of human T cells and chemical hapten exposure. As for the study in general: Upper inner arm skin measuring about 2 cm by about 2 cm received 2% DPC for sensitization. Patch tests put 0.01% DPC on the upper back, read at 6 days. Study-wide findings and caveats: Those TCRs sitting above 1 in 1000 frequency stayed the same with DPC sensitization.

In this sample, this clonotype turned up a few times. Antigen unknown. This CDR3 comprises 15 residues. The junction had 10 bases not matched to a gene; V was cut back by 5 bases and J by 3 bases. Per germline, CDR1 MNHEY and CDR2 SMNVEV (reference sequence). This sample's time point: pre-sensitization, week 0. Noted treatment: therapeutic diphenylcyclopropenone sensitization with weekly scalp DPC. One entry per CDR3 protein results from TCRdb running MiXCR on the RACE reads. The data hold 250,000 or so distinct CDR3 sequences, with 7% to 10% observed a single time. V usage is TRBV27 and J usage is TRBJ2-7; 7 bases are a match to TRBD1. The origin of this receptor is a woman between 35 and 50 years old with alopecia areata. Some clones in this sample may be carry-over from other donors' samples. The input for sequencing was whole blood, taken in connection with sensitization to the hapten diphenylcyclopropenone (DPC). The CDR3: CASSPRTTGDYEQYF. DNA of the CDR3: TGTGCCAGCAGTCCCCGGACAACAGGGGACTACGAGCAGTACTTC.